These 2 T cell receptor beta chains share one sample of origin, sequenced in a study of T cell responses to AZD1222 COVID-19 vaccine. The data were produced by immunoSEQ multiplex PCR, yet TCRdb's version contains in-frame clones alone and is incomplete. The table lists about 140,000 clones, approximately 86% of them singletons, with roughly 5.1% in the top ten. The specimen comprised peripheral blood, sampled 28 days after the second AZD1222 dose. These receptors were collected from an adult who received the AZD1222 COVID-19 vaccine.

V usage is TRBV5-5 and J usage is TRBJ2-5; TRBD2 matches 7 bases. This CDR3 is 14 amino acids long. Germline V CDR1 and CDR2: SGHKS, YYEKEE (reference sequence). The junction had 5 bases not matched to a gene; V was cut back by 2 bases and J by 4 bases. The CDR3 DNA follows: TGTGCCAGCAGCTTACTCAGGGAGGGAGAGACCCAGTACTTC. Amino acids: CASSLLREGETQYF.

The chain carries TRBV18 and TRBJ1-3; D remains unclear. Per the germline V gene, CDR1 is KGHSH and CDR2 is LQKENI. The CDR3 length is 16 residues. Trimming removed 1 base at V and 2 bases at J, with 12 bases between. The DNA for the CDR3 is TGTGCCAGCTCACCACTACCCGGGGTCCCTGGAAACACCATATATTTT. Protein sequence: CASSPLPGVPGNTIYF.